This T cell receptor beta chain comes out of a study of T-cell reconstitution after alpha-beta-depleted transplantation in children. Unique molecular identifiers were incorporated into the prepared TCRbeta library. TCRdb reprocessed the PCR reads with MiXCR, giving one entry per CDR3 protein. Of 84,000 or so distinct CDR3 sequences listed, about a sixth are singletons. Study outcomes and limitations: By about two months after transplant, alpha-beta T cells reportedly arose from several hundred graft clones that had expanded.

In this sample, this clonotype turned up many times. The antigen is unknown. V shed 0 bases and J 6 bases; nucleotides not matched to a gene: 5. CDR3 length: 15 residues. In germline, CDR1 is DFQATT, CDR2 SNEGSKA (reference sequence). This chain joins TRBV20-1 and TRBJ2-1; 10 bases fit TRBD2. The source was PBMCs, mostly from graft donor cells, collected 180 days after TCRalphabeta/CD19-depleted stem cell transplant. The TCR was taken from a male patient under 10 years old who had a stem cell transplant for acute lymphoblastic leukemia, so the T cells may come from the graft donor. The CDR3 sequence: CSAREPGLATNEQFF. CDR3 nucleotides: TGCAGTGCTAGAGAGCCGGGACTAGCGACCAATGAGCAGTTCTTC.